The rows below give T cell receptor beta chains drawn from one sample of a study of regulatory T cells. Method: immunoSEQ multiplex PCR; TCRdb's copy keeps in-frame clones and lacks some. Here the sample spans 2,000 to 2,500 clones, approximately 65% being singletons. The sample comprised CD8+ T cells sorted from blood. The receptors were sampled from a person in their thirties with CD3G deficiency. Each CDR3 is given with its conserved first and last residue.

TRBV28,CASSRAGLNTEAFF
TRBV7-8,CASSFQGSGGSYNEQFF
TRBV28,CASSSGDRTYEQYF
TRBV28,CASSRTGGRLGEQYF
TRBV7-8,CASSLSTGKAHTGELFF
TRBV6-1,CASSERAGHYVDTEAFF
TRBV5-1,CASSRGGGTEAFF
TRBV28,CASSLTDRHSTDTQYF
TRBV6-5,CASTLETGELFF
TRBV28,CASSRNTEAFF
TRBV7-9,CASSLRGRNEQFF
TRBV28,CASSLTSGGFTTQYF
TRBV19,CASSTGSGKDQPQHF
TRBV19,CASSLRTTGHLSSNQPQHF
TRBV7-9,CASSLGIYSYNEQFF
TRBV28,CASTPIMTGRGTEAFF
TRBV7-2,CASSLYNRYNEQFF
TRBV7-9,CASSLAQGNEQFF
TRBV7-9,CASSLGGGRYNEQFF
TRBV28,CASSSHSTNEKLFF
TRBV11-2,CASSLSGENTEAFF
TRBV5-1,CASSLDPGPTYEQYF
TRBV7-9,CASSADRDYGYTF
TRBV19,CASSAGERQESNSPLHF
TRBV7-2,CASSLVGGAEQYF
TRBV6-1,CASSEWVTEAFF
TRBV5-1,CASSQMGQGDGYTF
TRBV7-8,CASSLAPAGGYPDTQYF
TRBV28,CASSLPDPSATGGYTDTQYF
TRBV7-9,CASSPMGDPGEQFF
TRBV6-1,CASSQPGTANTEAFF
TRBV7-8,CASSLGHTKGPPQHF
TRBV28,CASTRDGEKLFF
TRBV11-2,CASSLGAGGTYEQYF
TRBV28,CASSNRRQAQYF
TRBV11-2,CASSLLTPRGEQYF
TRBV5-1,CASSLGGGLGKEAFF
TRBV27,CASRGSGTDTQYF
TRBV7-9,CASSSGPGQSYNEQFF
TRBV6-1,CATRKGTEAFF
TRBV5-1,CASSSQGLGNEQFF
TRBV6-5,CASSYLFTGAEAFF
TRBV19,CASSTRAQDGYTF
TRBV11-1,CASSQAGPRGYTF
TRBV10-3,CAISAGGGQGAEAFF
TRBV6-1,CASRPAGTGELFF